This entry lists 26 T cell receptor beta chains sequenced from one sample in a study of Graves' ophthalmopathy and Graves' hyperthyroidism. The authors amplified TCR beta CDR3 regions from RNA transcripts. The workflow started with a first-round RT-PCR run with HTBI primers and then moved on to a second-round multiplex PCR. Using its own MiXCR run on the multiplex PCR reads, TCRdb lists one record per CDR3 protein. This sample has about 600,000 distinct CDR3 sequences, with less than 45% found just once. Specimen: peripheral blood or thyroid tissue (not recorded which). These receptors were collected from an adult man with Graves' hyperthyroidism.

V gene TRBV20-1 combines with J gene TRBJ1-1; D gene unclear. The CDR3 is made up of 13 amino acids. V lost 8 bases, J lost 8 bases, and 21 bases lay in between. Germline V CDR1 and CDR2: DFQATT, SNEGSKA (reference sequence). The CDR3 region is CSTYGMAGGEAFF. CDR3 DNA sequence: TGCAGTACCTACGGGATGGCAGGAGGGGAAGCTTTCTTT.

There are many counts of this clonotype. The chain links TRBV20-1 to TRBJ1-1; a weak D match, TRBD1 (6 bases). CDR3 length: 11 amino acids. Trimming cost V 3 bases and J 6 bases, with 8 bases left between them. Looked up from germline, CDR1 is DFQATT and CDR2 is SNEGSKA (reference sequence). The CDR3 DNA follows: TGCAGTGCTAGTACAGGGTCTGAAGCTTTCTTT. Translated, it gives CSASTGSEAFF.

Notes on this clonotype: The limits of the CDR3 on the DNA are not certain, so only TCRdb's listed CDR3 is given. The chain has TRBV5-1 and TRBJ2-2. The germline V gene has CDR1 SGHRS and CDR2 YFSETQ. The CDR3 totals 14 residues, both ends included. This chain's CDR3 is CASSLGHIPGSCFF.

This clonotype was counted only a few times. CDR3 residues: CAISDAADNSDEQFF. DNA of the CDR3: TGTGCCATCAGTGACGCAGCGGATAATAGCGATGAGCAGTTCTTC. The chain uses TRBV10-3 and TRBJ2-7; possibly TRBD2 for D (5 bases). The DNA end is a closer match to TRBJ2-1, so the J assignment may be wrong. Germline assignment: CDR1 ENHRY and CDR2 SYGVKD. This CDR3 contains 15 residues.

Concerning this clonotype itself: One end of the junction fails to match germline, which may point to a read error. The chain joins TRBV11-3 to TRBJ1-4; 11 positions agree with TRBD1. The germline V gene encodes CDR1 SGHNT and CDR2 YENEEA. The CDR3 length is 15 residues. CDR3 DNA sequence: TGTGCCATCAGCTTCTCCGGGACAGGGGGAGAAAAACTGTTTTTT. This codes for CAISFSGTGGEKLFF.

This chain joins TRBV19 and TRBJ1-2; D is possibly TRBD1 (5 bases). The V end lost 5 bases, the J end lost 2 bases, and 15 bases lay between the germline ends. This CDR3 region has 15 residues. Per germline, CDR1 LNHDA and CDR2 SQIVND (reference sequence). This CDR3 is CASSHTIGGNYGYTF. The CDR3 DNA is TGTGCCAGTAGTCACACAATCGGGGGGAACTATGGCTACACCTTC.

CDR3 sequence reads: CASSRGGWEEKLFF. The DNA of the CDR3 is TGTGCCAGCTCAAGGGGGGGCTGGGAAGAAAAACTGTTTTTT. This sequence joins TRBV18 and TRBJ1-4; D possibly corresponds to TRBD1 (6 bases). V lost 5 bases to trimming and J lost 8 bases, with 15 bases between them. The CDR3 runs 14 residues. The germline V gene has CDR1 KGHSH and CDR2 LQKENI.

This clonotype was seen many times. This rearrangement joins TRBV7-3 to TRBJ2-2, with TRBD1 matching 7 bases. V shed 5 bases and J 5 bases; nucleotides not matched to a gene: 8. This CDR3 is 15 amino acids long. CDR1 and CDR2 (germline): SGHTA, FQGTGA. The CDR3 DNA sequence: TGTGCCAGCAGCCCGACAGGGCGGAGGACCGGGGAGCTGTTTTTT. Translation gives CASSPTGRRTGELFF.

J is TRBJ2-3 and V is TRBV7-2, with 15 bases matching TRBD2. Germline CDR1 SGHTA, CDR2 FQGNSA. V gave up 4 bases and J gave up 6 bases; unmatched junction bases: 11. The CDR3 consists of 18 residues. The CDR3 reads CASSSRTSGRASGDTQYF. The CDR3 DNA reads TGTGCCAGCAGCTCCCGGACTAGCGGGAGGGCCTCAGGGGATACGCAGTATTTT.

The gene calls are TRBV30 and TRBJ1-2, with D possibly TRBD1 on 6 matching bases. This CDR3 has 12 residues. V was shortened by 0 bases and J by 8 bases, with 10 bases between the two germline ends. Germline assignment: CDR1 GTSNPN and CDR2 SVGIG (reference sequence). The CDR3 reads CAWSVRTAGYTF. CDR3 nucleotides: TGTGCCTGGAGTGTACGGACAGCGGGCTACACCTTC.

This clonotype was seen a single time. J is TRBJ1-1 and V is TRBV15, with D tentatively TRBD1 (6 bases). The V and J ends lost 0 bases and 10 bases respectively, with 15 bases between them. Germline lookup yields CDR1 LNHNV and CDR2 YYDKDF (reference sequence). The CDR3 loop spans 14 amino acids. The CDR3 bases are TGTGCCACCAGCAGAGATTCCTCAGGGACATTAGCTTTCTTT. It specifies CATSRDSSGTLAFF. Together with reference TRBV15 and TRBJ1-1, the CDR3 gives the full variable domain: DAMVIQNPRYQVTQFGKPVTLSCSQTLNHNVMYWYQQKSSQAPKLLFHYYDKDFNNEADTPDNFQSRRPNTSFCFLDIRSPGLGDTAMYLCATSRDSSGTLAFFGQGTRLTVV.

This clonotype was seen only a few times. This rearrangement joins TRBV5-1 to TRBJ1-1; D gene ambiguous. V dropped 0 bases and J dropped 1 base, with 10 bases sitting between them. Germline CDR1 reads SGHRS; CDR2 reads YFSETQ. This CDR3 contains 15 residues. CDR3 in amino acids: CASSLVLQSNTEAFF. Here the CDR3 DNA reads TGCGCCAGCAGCTTGGTACTACAGTCGAACACTGAAGCTTTCTTT.

The CDR3 region has the DNA TGTGCCAGCAGCCCCGGGACTAGCGGGGGGCGATCATACGAGCAGTACTTC. Amino acids: CASSPGTSGGRSYEQYF. V usage is TRBV12-3 or TRBV12-4 and J usage is TRBJ2-7, with TRBD2 matching 15 bases. CDR3 length equals 17 residues. The V segment lost 6 bases and the J segment 4 bases; nucleotides outside the gene matches: 10.

Details on this clonotype: Given a much more abundant clone one base away, this may be a read error. The chain couples TRBV4-2 to TRBJ1-4; no firm D call. The CDR3 consists of 15 residues. The V gene's germline CDR1 is LGHNA and CDR2 YNFKEQ. For the CDR3, the DNA is TGTGCCAGCAGCTTAGTTGCGGCAACTAATGAAAGACTGTTTTTT. Translated: CASSLVAATNERLFF.

As to this clonotype: This sequence may be a read error, since a much larger clone differs from it by one base. The rearrangement uses TRBV5-1 and TRBJ1-2; D unclear. Germline lookup yields CDR1 SGHRS and CDR2 YFSETQ. V lost 0 bases to trimming and J lost 8 bases, with 11 bases between them. The CDR3 is made up of 13 amino acids. For the CDR3, the DNA is TGCGCCAGCAGCTTGGTAGAAATGGGGGGCTACACCTTC. Amino acids: CASSLVEMGGYTF.

This chain uses TRBV11-3 with TRBJ2-6; 10 nucleotides match TRBD1. V was pared by 5 bases and J by 1 base, with 5 bases of the junction left unmatched. From germline, CDR1 is SGHNT and CDR2 YENEEA. CDR3 size: 17 residues. The CDR3: CASSPTGQGSGANVLTF. CDR3 sequence (DNA): TGTGCCAGCAGCCCAACGGGACAGGGGTCTGGGGCCAACGTCCTGACTTTC.

The chain has TRBV6-1 and TRBJ2-7; weak D call: TRBD1 (6 bases). Germline V gives CDR1 MNHNS, CDR2 SASEGT. Trimming left V 4 bases short and J 12 bases short, with 25 bases between. There are 15 residues in the CDR3. The CDR3 DNA sequence: TGTGCCAGCAGTGCCGTACAGGGTCCCATAGAGTCGGTGTACTTC. Amino acid sequence: CASSAVQGPIESVYF.

In regard to this clonotype: Germline and junction disagree at one end, which may indicate a read error. The rearrangement joins TRBV5-1 to TRBJ1-1; D remains ambiguous. Germline V gene data show CDR1 as SGHRS and CDR2 as YFSETQ. The CDR3 length is 14 residues. CDR3 in amino acids: CGSSDDGRSTEAFF. The CDR3 nucleotides read TGCGGCAGCAGCGACGACGGACGGAGCACTGAAGCTTTCTTT.

The chain combines TRBV7-9 with TRBJ2-7, with 14 bases that match TRBD2. Germline V lookup: CDR1 SEHNR, CDR2 FQNEAQ (reference sequence). The CDR3 contains 20 residues. J lost 4 bases, V lost 5 bases, and 19 bases had no gene match. The CDR3 DNA reads as TGTGCCAGCAGCCGCAGCCTTGTCCCGGGACTAGCGGGAGACCAGTACGAGCAGTACTTC. Translating it yields CASSRSLVPGLAGDQYEQYF. Based on the CDR3 plus reference TRBV7-9 and TRBJ2-7, the full variable domain is DTGVSQNPRHKITKRGQNVTFRCDPISEHNRLYWYRQTLGQGPEFLTYFQNEAQLEKSRLLSDRFSAERPKGSFSTLEIQRTEQGDSAMYLCASSRSLVPGLAGDQYEQYFGPGTRLTVT.

This clonotype was recorded at least ten times. This chain joins TRBV24-1 and TRBJ2-5; 7 bases are a match to TRBD2. This CDR3 has 16 residues. V trimming: 4 bases; J trimming: 4 bases; junction bases outside the gene matches: 11. Per germline, CDR1 KGHDR and CDR2 SFDVKD. The CDR3 loop reads CATSDRRGEGTETQYF. Written as DNA, the CDR3 is TGTGCCACCAGTGACCGTCGAGGGGAGGGGACAGAGACCCAGTACTTC.

J is TRBJ2-3 and V is TRBV5-1, with a possible D match to TRBD2 (5 bases). The germline V gene encodes CDR1 SGHRS and CDR2 YFSETQ. The CDR3 spans 12 residues. Deletions cut 5 bases from V and 3 bases from J, with 7 bases between. CDR3 in amino acids: CASRDLTDTQYF. The CDR3 DNA follows: TGCGCCAGCAGGGACTTGACAGATACGCAGTATTTT.

This clonotype was observed at least ten times. The CDR3 loop reads CSVEEVGTGTNEQYF. In DNA, the CDR3 is TGCAGCGTTGAAGAGGTGGGGACAGGGACGAACGAGCAGTACTTC. The rearrangement joins TRBV29-1 to TRBJ2-7, with 9 bases lining up with TRBD1. Germline V gives CDR1 SQVTM, CDR2 ANQGSEA. The CDR3 length is 15 residues. J lost 5 bases, V lost 0 bases, and 8 bases had no gene match.

This clonotype was picked up many times. The CDR3 here is CASSNEGGRDYGYTF. CDR3 in DNA: TGTGCCAGCAGCAATGAGGGGGGCCGGGACTATGGCTACACCTTC. The chain uses TRBV9 and TRBJ1-2; D is perhaps TRBD1 (6 bases). Germline V gives CDR1 SGDLS, CDR2 YYNGEE. CDR3 length equals 15 residues. V was trimmed by 4 bases and J by 3 bases, leaving 16 bases between them.

This clonotype was detected ten times or more. The chain couples TRBV5-1 to TRBJ2-5; TRBD2 matches 11 bases. Looked up from germline, CDR1 is SGHRS and CDR2 is YFSETQ. V gave up 0 bases and J gave up 5 bases; unmatched junction bases: 6. The CDR3 contains 16 residues. CDR3 loop: CASSLGLAGGSETQYF. As DNA, the CDR3 is TGCGCCAGCAGCTTGGGCCTAGCGGGGGGCTCGGAGACCCAGTACTTC. Full variable domain (rest looked up from reference TRBV5-1 and TRBJ2-5): KAGVTQTPRYLIKTRGQQVTLSCSPISGHRSVSWYQQTPGQGLQFLFEYFSETQRNKGNFPGRFSGRQFSNSRSEMNVSTLELGDSALYLCASSLGLAGGSETQYFGPGTRLLVL.

As to this clonotype: A read error may be the cause here, since a much bigger clone is one base away. V is TRBV7-3 and J is TRBJ2-2; D unresolved. This CDR3 is 12 amino acids long. CDR1 SGHTA and CDR2 FQGTGA come from the germline V gene. DNA for the CDR3: TGTGCCAGCAACTTGAACATCGGGGAGCTGTTTTTT. This encodes CASNLNIGELFF.

With regard to this clonotype: A read error may explain this, as a much larger clone is one base away. The chain combines TRBV10-3 with TRBJ2-7; unclear D gene. From germline, CDR1 is ENHRY and CDR2 SYGVKD. The CDR3 totals 15 residues. The CDR3 coding sequence is TGTGCCAACCTCGCCGGAATGGGCAGCTCCTACGAGCAGCACTTC. This sequence encodes CANLAGMGSSYEQHF.